This T cell receptor beta chain comes out of a study of Ad26.COV2.S vaccination and SARS-CoV-2 variants. Indicated treatment: about 20 received Ad26.COV2.S at low or high dose, single or two shots; several received placebo; per-sample allocation not given. Material that was analyzed had been drawn on day 63 after the first vaccine or placebo injection. Repertoires were generated with immunoSEQ multiplex PCR, while TCRdb's copy carries only in-frame clones and drops some. The profile shows hundreds of thousands of clones, 89% of them singletons. The specimen comprised peripheral blood, sampled in a trial of Ad26.COV2.S vaccine versus placebo. The TCR originated in a person between 18 and 59 years old who received the Ad26.COV2.S COVID-19 vaccine or a placebo.

CDR3 nucleotide sequence: TGTGCCAGCAGCCCAGACGCGAGCTCCTATAATTCACCCCTCCACTTT. This gives the protein CASSPDASSYNSPLHF. The V and J genes are TRBV9 and TRBJ1-6; D is unclear. Germline-derived CDR1 and CDR2 are SGDLS and YYNGEE. V was trimmed by 4 bases and J by 0 bases, leaving 11 bases between them. The CDR3 sequence is 16 residues long.